This TCR beta chain was observed in a study of T cell changes during pregnancy in multiple sclerosis. TCRdb's copy holds only in-frame clones and misses some; the assay was immunoSEQ multiplex PCR. The repertoire holds tens of thousands of clones, with 88% as singletons. This receptor was obtained from a female donor with multiple sclerosis, enrolled in a pregnancy study. Sequences were derived from peripheral blood, sampled in the first trimester of pregnancy.

Here the CDR3 DNA reads TGCGCCAGCAGTGTGCAGGGGGGCAACACCGGGGAGCTGTTTTTT. It codes for CASSVQGGNTGELFF. The chain links TRBV10-2 to TRBJ2-2; maybe TRBD1 (7 bases). V was trimmed by 4 bases and J by 2 bases, leaving 11 bases between them. The CDR3 is 15 amino acids. Germline V gene lookup returns CDR1 WSHSY and CDR2 SAAADI.